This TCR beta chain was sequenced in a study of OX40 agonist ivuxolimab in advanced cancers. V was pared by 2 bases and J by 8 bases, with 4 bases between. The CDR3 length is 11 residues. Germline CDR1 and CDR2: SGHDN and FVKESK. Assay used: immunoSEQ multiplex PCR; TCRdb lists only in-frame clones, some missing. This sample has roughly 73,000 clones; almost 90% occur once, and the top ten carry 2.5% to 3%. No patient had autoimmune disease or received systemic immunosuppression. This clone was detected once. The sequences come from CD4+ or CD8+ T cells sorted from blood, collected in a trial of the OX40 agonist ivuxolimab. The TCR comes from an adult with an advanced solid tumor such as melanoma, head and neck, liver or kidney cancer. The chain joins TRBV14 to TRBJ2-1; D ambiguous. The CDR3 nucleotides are TGTGCCAGCAGCCAATGGGATGAGCAGTTCTTC. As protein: CASSQWDEQFF.